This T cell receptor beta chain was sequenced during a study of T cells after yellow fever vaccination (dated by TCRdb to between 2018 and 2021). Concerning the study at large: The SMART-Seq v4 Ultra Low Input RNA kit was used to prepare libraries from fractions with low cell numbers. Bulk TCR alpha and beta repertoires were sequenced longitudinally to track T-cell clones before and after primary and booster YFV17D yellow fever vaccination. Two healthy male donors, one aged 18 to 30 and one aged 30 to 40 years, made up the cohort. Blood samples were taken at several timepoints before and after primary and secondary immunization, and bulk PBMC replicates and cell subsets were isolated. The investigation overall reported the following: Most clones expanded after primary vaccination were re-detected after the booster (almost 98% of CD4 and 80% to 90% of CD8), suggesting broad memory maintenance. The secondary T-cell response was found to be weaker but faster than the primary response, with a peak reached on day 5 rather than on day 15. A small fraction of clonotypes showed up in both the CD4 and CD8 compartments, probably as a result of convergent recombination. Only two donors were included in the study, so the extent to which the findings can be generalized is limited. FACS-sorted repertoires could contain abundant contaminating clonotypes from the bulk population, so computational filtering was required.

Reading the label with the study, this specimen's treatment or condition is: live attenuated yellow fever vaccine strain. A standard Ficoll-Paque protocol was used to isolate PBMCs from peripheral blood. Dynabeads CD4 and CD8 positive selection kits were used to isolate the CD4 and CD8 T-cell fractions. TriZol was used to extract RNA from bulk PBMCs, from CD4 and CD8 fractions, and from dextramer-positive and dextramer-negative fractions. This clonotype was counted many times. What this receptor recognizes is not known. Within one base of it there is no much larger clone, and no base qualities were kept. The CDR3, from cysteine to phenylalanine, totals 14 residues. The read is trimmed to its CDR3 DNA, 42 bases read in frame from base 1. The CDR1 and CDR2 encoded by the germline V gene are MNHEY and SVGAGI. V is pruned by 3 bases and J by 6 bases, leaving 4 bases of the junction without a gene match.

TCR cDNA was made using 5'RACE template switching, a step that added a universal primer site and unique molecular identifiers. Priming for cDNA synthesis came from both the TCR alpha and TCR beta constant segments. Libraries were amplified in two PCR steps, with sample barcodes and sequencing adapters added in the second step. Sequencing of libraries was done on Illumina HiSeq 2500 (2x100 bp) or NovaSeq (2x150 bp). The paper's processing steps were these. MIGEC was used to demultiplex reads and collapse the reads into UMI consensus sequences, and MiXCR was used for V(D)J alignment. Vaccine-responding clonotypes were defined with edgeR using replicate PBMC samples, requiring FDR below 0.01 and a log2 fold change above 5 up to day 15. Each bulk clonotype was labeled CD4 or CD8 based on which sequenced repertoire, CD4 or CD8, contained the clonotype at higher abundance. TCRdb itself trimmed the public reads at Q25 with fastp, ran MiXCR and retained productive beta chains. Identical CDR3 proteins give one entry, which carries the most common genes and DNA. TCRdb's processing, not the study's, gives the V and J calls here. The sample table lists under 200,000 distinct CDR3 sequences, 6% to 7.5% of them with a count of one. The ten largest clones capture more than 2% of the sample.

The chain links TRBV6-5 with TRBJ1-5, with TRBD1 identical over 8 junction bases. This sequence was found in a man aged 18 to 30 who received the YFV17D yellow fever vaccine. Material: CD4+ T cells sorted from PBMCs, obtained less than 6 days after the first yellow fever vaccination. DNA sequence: TGTGCCAGCAGTTATACGGACAGGGCTCAGCCCCAGCATTTT. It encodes CASSYTDRAQPQHF.